This note documents a single T cell receptor beta chain sequence. Negatively enriched CD4+ T cells were divided by CD45RA into naive and memory. The data originate from a study of shared clonotypes between healthy human individuals. Profiling relied on immunoSEQ multiplex PCR, and the TCRdb table lists in-frame clones only, not all of them. The sample has 1,500,000 or so clones; roughly 96% are singletons. The receptor's source is a man younger than 40 in good health. The sample taken for sequencing was naive CD4+ T cells sorted from blood. Specified subset: CD45RA+ positively selected.

CDR3 sequence reads: CASPLVAGGLSYNEQFF. In DNA, the CDR3 is TGTGCCAGCCCTTTAGTAGCGGGAGGTCTCTCCTACAATGAGCAGTTCTTC. The chain has TRBV14 and TRBJ2-1; TRBD2 matches at 10 bases. There are 17 residues in the CDR3. Trimming took 8 bases from V and 0 from J; bases not matched to a gene: 10. Germline CDR1 is SGHDN and CDR2 is FVKESK.